This TCR beta chain appears in the sequencing data of a study of blood T cell repertoires in COVID-19. Study overall: The study drew acute and convalescent COVID-19 samples from the United States, Italy and Spain. T cells, B-cell-depleted T cells, or PBMCs supplied cDNA or gDNA.

Per the study methods: By means of reference gene primer amplification, nucleated cell counts were estimated. Assay: immunoSEQ multiplex PCR; the TCRdb copy retains only in-frame clones and omits some. V, J and clone size derive from that table, while D and trimming were established from the DNA sequence. The sample has around 300,000 clones; approximately 90% are singletons. With 0 bases removed from V and 2 bases from J, the gap between germline ends came to 11 bases. The CDR3 covers 15 residues. In germline, CDR1 is LNHDA, CDR2 SQIVND (reference sequence). The sample consisted of peripheral blood. The chain combines TRBV19 with TRBJ2-7; unclear D gene. This sequence originates from a man between 18 and 35 years old with active or convalescent COVID-19. This CDR3 is CASSIDTALPYEQYF. The CDR3 DNA reads TGTGCCAGTAGTATAGACACCGCACTTCCCTACGAGCAGTACTTC.